Following are 5 T cell receptor beta chains from one sample sequenced in a study of beta chain features in type 1 diabetes. Sequenced material consisted of expressed TCRB transcripts (all of the isolated RNA was reverse transcribed). Measured with immunoSEQ multiplex PCR; TCRdb has only the in-frame clones, and not every one. The data contain tens of thousands of clones, roughly 31% of them seen just once; the ten biggest clones take up around 0.5%. The sequencing sample was made of stem cell memory CD4+ T cells from blood. All receptors come from a woman aged 18-29 years in good health.

Comments on this clone: At one end the junction does not follow the germline gene, possibly because of a read error. J is TRBJ2-2 and V is TRBV7-7, with D uncertain. The CDR3 length is 15 residues. Germline assignment: CDR1 SSHAT and CDR2 FNYEAQ (reference sequence). The CDR3, as DNA: TGTGCTAGCAGCCCTTTGGCCCGGAACACCGGGGAGCTGTTTTTT. Residues: CASSPLARNTGELFF.

V is TRBV29-1 and J is TRBJ1-2; D is uncertain. Trimming shortened V by 3 bases and J by 2 bases, and 7 bases separated the two germline ends. Germline CDR1 and CDR2: SQVTM and ANQGSEA. This CDR3 spans 12 amino acids. For the CDR3, the DNA is TGCAGCGTTGATGGGCAGAACTATGGCTACACCTTC. It specifies CSVDGQNYGYTF.

The rearrangement links TRBV18 to TRBJ1-2, with 7 bases aligning to TRBD1. V dropped 3 bases and J dropped 3; count of bases not matched to a gene: 10. CDR1 and CDR2 (germline): KGHSH, LQKENI. The CDR3 is 16 residues long. CDR3: CASSPTPTGVDYGYTF. DNA of the CDR3: TGTGCCAGCTCACCTACCCCTACAGGGGTCGACTATGGCTACACCTTC.

This clone was counted a single time. The V call is TRBV7-2, the J call TRBJ2-5, with D perhaps TRBD2 (7 bases). Germline V gives CDR1 SGHTA, CDR2 FQGNSA. V was shortened by 3 bases and J by 3 bases, with 11 bases between the two germline ends. The CDR3 runs 14 residues. In nucleotides, the CDR3 is TGTGCCAGCAGCTTGCAGGGGAGGGAAGAGACCCAGTACTTC. Its protein is CASSLQGREETQYF.

This clone was found a few times. The CDR3 DNA reads as TGTGCCAGCTCAGCGGGACAGGGGTTCTACGAGCAGTACTTC. Translation gives CASSAGQGFYEQYF. The chain combines TRBV18 with TRBJ2-7; 10 nucleotides match TRBD1. The germline CDR1 and CDR2 sequences are KGHSH and LQKENI. The V segment lost 5 bases and the J segment 3 bases; nucleotides outside the gene matches: 4. The CDR3 loop spans 14 amino acids.